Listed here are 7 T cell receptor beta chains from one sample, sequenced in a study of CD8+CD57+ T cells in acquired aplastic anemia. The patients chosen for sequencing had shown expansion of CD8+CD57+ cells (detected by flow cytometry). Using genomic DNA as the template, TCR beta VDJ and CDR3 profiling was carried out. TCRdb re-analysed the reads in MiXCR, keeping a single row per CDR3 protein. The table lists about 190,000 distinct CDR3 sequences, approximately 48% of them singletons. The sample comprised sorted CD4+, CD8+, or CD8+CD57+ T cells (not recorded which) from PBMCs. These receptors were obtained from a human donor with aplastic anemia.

CDR3 protein: CASSLDGNTYNEQYF. The CDR3 DNA follows: TGCGCCAGCAGCTTAGATGGTAACACCTACAATGAGCAGTATTTT. V and J are TRBV5-1 and TRBJ2-3; D unclear. The germline gives CDR1 SGHRS, CDR2 YFSETQ. The CDR3 is 15 amino acids. V was pared by 2 bases and J by 11 bases, with 21 bases between.

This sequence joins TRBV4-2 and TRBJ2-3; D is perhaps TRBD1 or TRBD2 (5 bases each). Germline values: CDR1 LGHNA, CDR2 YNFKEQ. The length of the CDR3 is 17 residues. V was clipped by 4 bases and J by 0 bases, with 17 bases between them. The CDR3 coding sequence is TGTGCCAGCAGCCTTTGGACCGGGACGGCGAGCACAGATACGCAGTATTTT. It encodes CASSLWTGTASTDTQYF.

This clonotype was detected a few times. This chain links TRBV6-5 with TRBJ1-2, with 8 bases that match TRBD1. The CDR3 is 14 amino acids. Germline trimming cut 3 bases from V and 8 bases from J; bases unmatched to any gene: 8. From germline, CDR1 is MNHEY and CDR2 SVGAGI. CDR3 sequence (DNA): TGTGCCAGCAGTTATCAGGACAGGGTCGAAGGCTACACCTTC. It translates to CASSYQDRVEGYTF.

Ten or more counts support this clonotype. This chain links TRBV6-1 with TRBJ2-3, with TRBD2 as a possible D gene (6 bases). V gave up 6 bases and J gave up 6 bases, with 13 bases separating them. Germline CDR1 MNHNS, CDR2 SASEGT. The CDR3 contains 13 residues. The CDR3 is CASRPGVRDTQYF. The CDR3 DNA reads TGTGCCAGCAGGCCGGGGGTGCGGGATACGCAGTATTTT.

The CDR3 DNA is TGCAGCGTTATGCGGGGGATCGGGGAGCTGTTTTTT. Protein product: CSVMRGIGELFF. V gene TRBV29-1 combines with J gene TRBJ2-2; TRBD2 matches 7 bases. Germline CDR1 is SQVTM and CDR2 is ANQGSEA. J gave up 7 bases and V 5 bases, and 4 bases lay outside the gene matches. The CDR3 sequence is 12 residues long.

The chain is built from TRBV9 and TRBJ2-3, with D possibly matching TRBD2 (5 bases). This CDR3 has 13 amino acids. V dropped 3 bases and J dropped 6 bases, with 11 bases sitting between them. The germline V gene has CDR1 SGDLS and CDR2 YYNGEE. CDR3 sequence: CASSERGLDTQYF. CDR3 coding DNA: TGTGCCAGCAGCGAGAGAGGGCTGGATACGCAGTATTTT.

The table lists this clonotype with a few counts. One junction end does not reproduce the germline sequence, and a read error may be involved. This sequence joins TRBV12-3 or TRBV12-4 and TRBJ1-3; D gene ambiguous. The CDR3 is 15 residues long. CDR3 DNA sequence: TGTGCCAGCAGTTTTGGAACCGGGTCTGGAGACACCATATATTTT. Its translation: CASSFGTGSGDTIYF.